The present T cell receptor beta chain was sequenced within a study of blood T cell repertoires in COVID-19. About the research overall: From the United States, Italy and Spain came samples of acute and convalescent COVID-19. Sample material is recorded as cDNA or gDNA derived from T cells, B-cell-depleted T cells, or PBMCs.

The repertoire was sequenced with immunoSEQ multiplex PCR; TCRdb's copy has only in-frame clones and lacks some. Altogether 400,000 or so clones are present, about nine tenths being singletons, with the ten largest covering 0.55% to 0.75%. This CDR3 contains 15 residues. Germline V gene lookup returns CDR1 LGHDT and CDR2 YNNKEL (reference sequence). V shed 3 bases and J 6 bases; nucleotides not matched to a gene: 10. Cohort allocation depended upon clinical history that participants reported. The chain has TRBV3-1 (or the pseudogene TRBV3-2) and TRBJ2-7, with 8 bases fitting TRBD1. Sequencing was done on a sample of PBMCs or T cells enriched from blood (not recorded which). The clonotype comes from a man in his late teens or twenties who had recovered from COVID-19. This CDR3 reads CASSHFPDRGSEQYF. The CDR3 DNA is TGTGCCAGCAGCCATTTCCCCGACAGGGGCTCCGAGCAGTACTTC.